This T cell receptor (beta chain) is drawn from a study of cytomegalovirus exposure and HLA in healthy donors. Turning to the study itself: As released early, the data held 75 million to 90 million unique TCRs from HLA-typed donors. General observations from the study: Rare sequences made up most TCRs, while some public TCRs were found in many donors.

The CDR3 sequence is 16 residues long. From germline, CDR1 is SGDLS and CDR2 YYNGEE. V was cut by 0 bases and J by 6 bases, with 16 bases left in between. Notes on this clone: Antigen: not known.

The PCR ran on 60 Vbeta and 13 Jbeta primers. The protocol was immunoSEQ multiplex PCR, while the TCRdb copy is restricted to in-frame clones and leaves out a portion. Of under 200,000 clones in the sample, over 60% are singletons; the top ten hold around 15%. The TCR was taken from a man in his fifties in good health and CMV-seropositive. The sequencing input was PBMCs. The rearrangement uses TRBV9 and TRBJ2-1; TRBD2 is a possible D gene (7 bases). The CDR3 sequence: CASSVEGGAVLNEQFF. CDR3 DNA sequence: TGTGCCAGCAGCGTAGAGGGGGGGGCTGTCCTCAATGAGCAGTTCTTC.